This T cell receptor beta chain was sequenced during a study of blood T cells in healthy people across ages. Primed by a sample-barcoded 5' primer and a J-beta primer mix, a second PCR proceeded for roughly 6 to 12 cycles. Through a template-switch adaptor with 12 random nucleotides, each cDNA molecule received a tag. Using its own MiXCR run on the 5' RACE reads, TCRdb lists one record per CDR3 protein. The data show hundreds of thousands of distinct CDR3 sequences, with approximately 53% seen just once and under 50% held by the top ten. V lost 5 bases and J 0 bases, leaving 10 bases between the germline ends. Germline V gene data show CDR1 as SQVTM and CDR2 as ANQGSEA. The CDR3 has 13 residues. Peripheral blood samples of 7.5 to 10 milliliters were drawn from each donor.

The specimen was blood. The gene calls are TRBV29-1 and TRBJ1-1; D gene ambiguous. This receptor was identified in a man at least 80 years old in good health. The CDR3 region has the DNA TGCAGCGTTCTGACTTTAATGAACACTGAAGCTTTCTTT. Encoded protein: CSVLTLMNTEAFF.